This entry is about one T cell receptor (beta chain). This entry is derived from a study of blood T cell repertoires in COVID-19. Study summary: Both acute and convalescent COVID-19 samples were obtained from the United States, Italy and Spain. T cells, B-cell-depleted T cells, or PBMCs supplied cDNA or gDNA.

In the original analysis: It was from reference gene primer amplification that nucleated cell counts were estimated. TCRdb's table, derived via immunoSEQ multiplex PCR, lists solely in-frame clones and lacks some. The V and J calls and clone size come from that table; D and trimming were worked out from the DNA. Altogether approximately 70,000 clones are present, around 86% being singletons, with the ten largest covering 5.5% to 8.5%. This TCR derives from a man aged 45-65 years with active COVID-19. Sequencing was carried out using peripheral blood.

CDR3 DNA: TGTGCCAGCAGCGCCGACAAGTTCTCCTACGAGCAGTACTTC. It is translated as CASSADKFSYEQYF. The chain recombines TRBV5-4 with TRBJ2-7; the D is unclear. The CDR3 has 14 amino acids. Germline values: CDR1 SGHNT, CDR2 YYREEE (reference sequence). V was pared by 4 bases and J by 0 bases, with 11 bases between.